This T cell receptor beta chain was identified in a study of shared clonotypes between healthy human individuals. General observations from the study: In the sorted subsets, rarefaction showed sequencing was incomplete despite large depth. Blood was the sole source, and tissue repertoires probably differ.

Around 32,000 T cell genomes, or about 190 ng DNA, went into the sorted-subset replicate PCRs. Profiled with immunoSEQ multiplex PCR; TCRdb holds only in-frame clones, not every one. The sample includes about 670,000 clones, about three quarters of them seen just once. Germline CDR1 MDHEN, CDR2 SYDVKM. This CDR3 region has 14 residues. V was clipped by 8 bases and J by 6 bases, with 17 bases between them. This clone is a singleton in its sample. Its antigen is not identified. This chain uses TRBV28 with TRBJ2-1; D gene ambiguous. The source of this sequence is a woman aged 25-40 years in good health. The specimen was memory CD4+ T cells sorted from blood. The subset was: CD45RA-negative fraction. The CDR3 nucleotides are TGTGCCAGCGGGTGGAGCGAGTTGGGCAATGAGCAGTTCTTC. Protein product: CASGWSELGNEQFF.